Shown below are 27 T cell receptor beta chains from a single sample sequenced in a study of T cell responses to AZD1222 COVID-19 vaccine. TCRdb's table, derived via immunoSEQ multiplex PCR, lists solely in-frame clones and lacks some. This sample has about 94,000 clones, with about 88% found just once. The starting material was peripheral blood, obtained on day 0 of AZD1222 vaccination. Receptors were obtained from an adult in good health.

The J gene is TRBJ1-1, the V gene TRBV7-3; D is ambiguous. The germline gives CDR1 SGHTA, CDR2 FQGTGA. V was clipped by 2 bases and J by 2 bases, with 6 bases between them. The CDR3 consists of 13 residues. Here the CDR3 DNA reads TGTGCCAGCAGCTTAGGCTTCAACACTGAAGCTTTCTTT. It encodes CASSLGFNTEAFF.

The V call is TRBV5-5, the J call TRBJ1-4; 8 bases are shared with TRBD1. CDR3 size: 16 residues. V was pared by 2 bases and J by 3 bases, with 6 bases of the junction left unmatched. Germline V lookup: CDR1 SGHKS, CDR2 YYEKEE (reference sequence). This chain's CDR3 is CASSLYPGQANEKLFF. CDR3 nucleotide sequence: TGTGCCAGCAGCTTATACCCGGGACAGGCTAATGAAAAACTGTTTTTT.

The V call is TRBV24-1, the J call TRBJ1-5; 9 positions match TRBD1. With 9 bases clipped from V and 5 bases from J, the junction kept 16 bases outside the gene matches. The CDR3 sequence is 17 residues long. CDR1 and CDR2 (germline): KGHDR, SFDVKD. CDR3 DNA sequence: TGTGCCACCTCGGCCTACCCCCACAGGGGGCCCCATCAGCCCCAGCATTTT. Its protein is CATSAYPHRGPHQPQHF.

This chain links TRBV21-1 with TRBJ1-2; the table names TRBD1, a call not compared with the DNA. TRBV21-1 is assigned pseudogene status. The CDR3 sequence is 15 residues long. The CDR3 DNA follows: TGTGCCAGCAGCAAATGGGCGTCAGGGGGTGGTGGCTACACCTTC. Protein sequence: CASSKWASGGGGYTF.

The chain links TRBV10-3 to TRBJ2-2; unclear D gene. CDR1 ENHRY and CDR2 SYGVKD come from the germline V gene. CDR3 length: 17 residues. Trimming took off 0 bases at V and 6 bases at J, with 17 bases between the two ends. The CDR3 loop is CAISESMYKVPAGELFF. CDR3 in DNA: TGTGCCATCAGTGAGTCGATGTACAAGGTCCCCGCCGGGGAGCTGTTTTTT.

The J gene is TRBJ1-1, the V gene TRBV4-3; D is undetermined. Germline CDR1 reads LGHNA; CDR2 reads YSLEER. V was pared by 8 bases and J by 0 bases, with 10 bases between. The CDR3 loop spans 13 amino acids. The CDR3 DNA follows: TGCGCCAGCTCCGGTAACCTGAACACTGAAGCTTTCTTT. It translates to CASSGNLNTEAFF.

This rearrangement joins TRBV7-9 to TRBJ2-3; the D is unclear. V was cut by 1 base and J by 2 bases, with 4 bases left in between. In germline, CDR1 is SEHNR, CDR2 FQNEAQ (reference sequence). The CDR3 totals 13 residues. The DNA of the CDR3 is TGTGCCAGCAGCTTAGACGCCACAGATACGCAGTATTTT. This sequence encodes CASSLDATDTQYF. Full variable domain (rest looked up from reference TRBV7-9 and TRBJ2-3): DTGVSQNPRHKITKRGQNVTFRCDPISEHNRLYWYRQTLGQGPEFLTYFQNEAQLEKSRLLSDRFSAERPKGSFSTLEIQRTEQGDSAMYLCASSLDATDTQYFGPGTRLTVL.

In nucleotides, the CDR3 is TGTGCCAGCAGTGAAGTGCCGGGAAGGGGGAATGAAAAACTGTTTTTT. Translation: CASSEVPGRGNEKLFF. The chain has TRBV6-1 and TRBJ1-4; possible D gene TRBD1, 6 bases. The CDR3 runs to 16 residues. CDR1 MNHNS and CDR2 SASEGT come from the germline V gene. The germline V and J ends were trimmed by 1 base and 5 bases, with 14 bases remaining between them.

This chain joins TRBV19 and TRBJ1-2; 11 nucleotides match TRBD1. V lost 5 bases and J lost 3; bases outside the gene matches: 2. The germline V gene has CDR1 LNHDA and CDR2 SQIVND (reference sequence). The CDR3 spans 14 residues. CDR3 nucleotide sequence: TGTGCCAGTAGTGGACAGGGGGCGGACTATGGCTACACCTTC. Protein sequence: CASSGQGADYGYTF.

The chain recombines TRBV6-5 with TRBJ2-7; possibly TRBD2 for D (6 bases). The germline V gene encodes CDR1 MNHEY and CDR2 SVGAGI. The CDR3 has 15 amino acids. Trimming shortened V by 7 bases and J by 4 bases, and 20 bases separated the two germline ends. CDR3 in amino acids: CASMGWRGGGYEQYF. CDR3 nucleotides: TGTGCCAGCATGGGTTGGCGGGGAGGAGGGTACGAGCAGTACTTC.

The V gene is TRBV5-6, the J gene TRBJ1-1, with 8 bases identical to TRBD1. The CDR3 is made up of 13 amino acids. Per germline, CDR1 SGHDT and CDR2 YYEEEE. Unmatched junction bases numbered 4, after V lost 3 bases and J lost 6 bases. The CDR3 DNA follows: TGTGCCAGCAGCTCGGTACAGGGGGCTGAAGCTTTCTTT. Encoded protein: CASSSVQGAEAFF.

The chain is built from TRBV28 and TRBJ1-5; 7 bases map to TRBD1. After removal of 3 bases from V and 4 bases from J, the junction contained 9 bases not matched to a gene. The germline gives CDR1 MDHEN, CDR2 SYDVKM. There are 16 residues in the CDR3. This CDR3 is CASSLRGGMVNQPQHF. CDR3 sequence (DNA): TGTGCCAGCAGTTTGCGAGGGGGCATGGTAAATCAGCCCCAGCATTTT.

The count of this clone is one. The chain carries TRBV20-1 and TRBJ2-3; 16 positions agree with TRBD2. Unmatched junction bases numbered 11, after V lost 3 bases and J lost 2 bases. Germline V gene sequence: CDR1 DFQATT, CDR2 SNEGSKA (reference sequence). This CDR3 has 19 amino acids. CDR3 in DNA: TGCAGTGCTAGTGGCCCCGGGACTAGCGGGGGGGCCGACACAGATACGCAGTATTTT. Its protein product is CSASGPGTSGGADTDTQYF.

This chain links TRBV4-1 with TRBJ1-6, with TRBD1 matching 8 bases. V was pared by 4 bases and J by 7 bases, with 12 bases of the junction left unmatched. This CDR3 has 17 amino acids. From germline, CDR1 is MGHRA and CDR2 YSYEKL. The DNA for the CDR3 is TGCGCCAGCAGCCGAGAGACAGGGGCTCGCTCGAATTCACCCCTCCACTTT. As protein: CASSRETGARSNSPLHF.

This rearrangement joins TRBV5-1 to TRBJ2-2; 8 bases agree with TRBD2. The CDR3 is 15 amino acids. V shed 4 bases, J shed 4 bases, and the junction held 6 bases outside the gene matches. Germline CDR1 and CDR2: SGHRS and YFSETQ. CDR3 nucleotides: TGCGCCAGCAGCACCGGGGGGGCTAGCACCGGGGAGCTGTTTTTT. The encoded protein is CASSTGGASTGELFF.

This chain joins TRBV4-2 and TRBJ2-7; 12 bases fit TRBD2. CDR3 length equals 17 residues. Losses at the gene ends were 0 bases for V and 4 bases for J; bases not matched to a gene: 7. Germline V gene lookup returns CDR1 LGHNA and CDR2 YNFKEQ. As DNA, the CDR3 is TGTGCCAGCAGCCAAGATCCGTGGACTAGCGGGGTGTACGAGCAGTACTTC. It translates to CASSQDPWTSGVYEQYF.

This clone was picked up one time. The chain is built from TRBV3-1 (or the pseudogene TRBV3-2) and TRBJ1-6; 10 bases match TRBD1. V lost 4 bases, J lost 7 bases, and 4 bases stayed unmatched. The CDR3 runs to 15 residues. CDR1 LGHDT and CDR2 YNNKEL come from the germline V gene (reference sequence). The CDR3 region is CASSPPGQGNSPLHF. As DNA, the CDR3 is TGTGCCAGCAGCCCACCGGGACAGGGGAATTCACCCCTCCACTTT.

This clone occurred a few times. The V and J genes are TRBV30 and TRBJ1-1, with D maybe TRBD1 (5 bases). Germline values: CDR1 GTSNPN, CDR2 SVGIG (reference sequence). There are 15 residues in the CDR3. V was cut by 3 bases and J by 1 base, with 15 bases left in between. CDR3 in DNA: TGTGCCTGGAGCGGTCCGGGACGGACGAACACTGAAGCTTTCTTT. The encoded protein is CAWSGPGRTNTEAFF.

This sequence joins TRBV11-2 and TRBJ1-2; no clear D gene. V was pared by 4 bases and J by 6 bases, with 15 bases between. This CDR3 is 14 amino acids long. Germline V lookup: CDR1 SGHAT, CDR2 FQNNGV. The CDR3 DNA is TGTGCCAGCAGCTCACTTGCAAACGACAATGGCTACACCTTC. It is translated as CASSSLANDNGYTF.

The V gene is TRBV19, the J gene TRBJ2-7; 7 bases map to TRBD2. J was trimmed by 2 bases and V by 6 bases; bases with no gene match: 7. Per the germline V gene, CDR1 is LNHDA and CDR2 is SQIVND (reference sequence). The CDR3 is 14 residues long. CDR3 residues: CASSSGRGPYEQYF. The CDR3, as DNA: TGTGCCAGTAGCTCAGGGAGGGGCCCCTACGAGCAGTACTTC.

This clone was recorded a few times. The genes are TRBV19 and TRBJ1-3, with a weak D call TRBD1 (6 bases). V was pared by 5 bases and J by 0 bases, with 11 bases between. The CDR3 extends over 15 amino acids. Germline CDR1 and CDR2: LNHDA and SQIVND (reference sequence). The CDR3 is CASSVTGLSGNTIYF. For the CDR3, the DNA is TGTGCCAGTAGTGTTACAGGGCTCTCTGGAAACACCATATATTTT.

The rearrangement links TRBV6-5 to TRBJ1-5; 7 nucleotides line up with TRBD1. Looked up from germline, CDR1 is MNHEY and CDR2 is SVGAGI. With V trimmed by 7 bases and J by 6 bases, 9 bases remained unmatched. The CDR3 runs to 14 residues. CDR3 residues: CASTVRGTGQPQHF. In nucleotides, the CDR3 is TGTGCCAGCACTGTCAGGGGGACCGGTCAGCCCCAGCATTTT.

V and J are TRBV9 and TRBJ1-3; a possible D gene is TRBD1 (5 bases). The length of the CDR3 is 16 residues. Trimming took off 2 bases at V and 4 bases at J, with 16 bases between the two ends. In germline, CDR1 is SGDLS, CDR2 YYNGEE. The CDR3 loop is CASSVSGTQPGNTIYF. The CDR3 DNA sequence: TGTGCCAGCAGCGTCTCCGGGACCCAGCCAGGAAACACCATATATTTT.

The chain carries TRBV13 and TRBJ1-6, with a weak D call TRBD1 (5 bases). The CDR3 length is 15 residues. Germline CDR1 reads PRHDT; CDR2 reads FYEKMQ (reference sequence). Trimming removed 4 bases at V and 6 bases at J, with 13 bases between. This chain's CDR3 is CASSSTRGGNSPLHF. The DNA for the CDR3 is TGTGCCAGCAGCTCAACCCGGGGGGGTAATTCACCCCTCCACTTT.

This chain joins TRBV6-4 and TRBJ2-5; perhaps D is TRBD1 or TRBD2 (6 bases each). Germline CDR1 and CDR2: MRHNA and SNTAGT. The CDR3 runs to 15 residues. V was shortened by 0 bases and J by 4 bases, with 12 bases between the two germline ends. CDR3 sequence (DNA): TGTGCCAGCAGTGACTCGACCGGGGGCGCAGAGACCCAGTACTTC. Residues: CASSDSTGGAETQYF.

The chain recombines TRBV11-2 with TRBJ2-5, with 8 nucleotides matching TRBD2. Germline-derived CDR1 and CDR2 are SGHAT and FQNNGV. V was clipped by 4 bases and J by 5 bases; unmatched bases: 3. The CDR3 runs 13 residues. The CDR3 sequence: CASSSRGVETQYF. The CDR3 nucleotides read TGTGCCAGCAGCTCGCGGGGGGTGGAGACCCAGTACTTC. The full variable domain, in which reference TRBV11-2 and TRBJ2-5 provide the parts outside the CDR3, is EAGVAQSPRYKIIEKRQSVAFWCNPISGHATLYWYQQILGQGPKLLIQFQNNGVVDDSQLPKDRFSAERLKGVDSTLKIQPAKLEDSAVYLCASSSRGVETQYFGPGTRLLVL.

The gene calls are TRBV24-1 and TRBJ1-3; D possibly corresponds to TRBD1 (6 bases). This CDR3 comprises 14 residues. Germline V gives CDR1 KGHDR, CDR2 SFDVKD. V gave up 4 bases and J gave up 2 bases, with 8 bases separating them. CDR3 bases: TGTGCCACCAGTGACACAGGGACTGGAAACACCATATATTTT. Protein: CATSDTGTGNTIYF.